These T cell receptor beta chains were read from a single sample in a study of shared clonotypes between healthy human individuals. Assay: immunoSEQ multiplex PCR; the TCRdb copy retains only in-frame clones and omits some. This table has roughly 450,000 clones, 60% to 85% appearing once. Material: PBMCs. Receptors were obtained from a woman in her thirties or forties in good health. Some clones in this sample may be carry-over from other donors' samples. Each CDR3 is given with its conserved first and last residue. D genes are given only for firm matches. A clone size is listed for some rows: how often the clone was seen (once, few, many), or a class if it is expanded.

clone size: .
V gene: TRBV28
J gene: TRBJ2-7
D gene: .
CDR3 length: 13
CDR3 DNA: TGTGCCAGCAGGGCTAGCGTCTCCTACGAGCAGTACTTC
CDR3 protein: CASRASVSYEQYF

clone size: .
V gene: TRBV5-4
J gene: TRBJ2-7
D gene: TRBD1
CDR3 length: 15
CDR3 DNA: TGTGCCAGCAGCGCCGGGACAGGGGCCCCCTACGAGCAGTACTTC
CDR3 protein: CASSAGTGAPYEQYF

clone size: .
V gene: TRBV7-9
J gene: TRBJ2-1
D gene: .
CDR3 length: 12
CDR3 DNA: TGTGCCAGCAGCTTCTACGGGAATGAGCAGTTCTTC
CDR3 protein: CASSFYGNEQFF

clone size: few
V gene: TRBV28
J gene: TRBJ1-3
D gene: .
CDR3 length: 15
CDR3 DNA: TGTGCCAGCAGTTTAGTTCAGGGTGAAGGAAACACCATATATTTT
CDR3 protein: CASSLVQGEGNTIYF

clone size: .
V gene: TRBV27
J gene: TRBJ1-5
D gene: .
CDR3 length: 14
CDR3 DNA: TGTGCCAGCAGGGCGTTAACAGGGCCTCGGCCCCAGCATTTT
CDR3 protein: CASRALTGPRPQHF

clone size: .
V gene: TRBV6-1
J gene: TRBJ1-5
D gene: TRBD1
CDR3 length: 15
CDR3 DNA: TGTGCCAGCATGGAGATAGGGGGCTCGAGTCAGCCCCAGCATTTT
CDR3 protein: CASMEIGGSSQPQHF

clone size: .
V gene: TRBV30
J gene: TRBJ2-3
D gene: TRBD2
CDR3 length: 15
CDR3 DNA: TGTGCCTGGAGTGTACTAGCGGGAGCTTTAGATACGCAGTATTTT
CDR3 protein: CAWSVLAGALDTQYF

clone size: .
V gene: TRBV6-6
J gene: TRBJ1-4
D gene: .
CDR3 length: 14
CDR3 DNA: TGTGCCAGCAGTTACGGAGCCTATAATGAAAAACTGTTTTTT
CDR3 protein: CASSYGAYNEKLFF

clone size: once
V gene: TRBV28
J gene: TRBJ1-5
D gene: .
CDR3 length: 15
CDR3 DNA: TGTGCCAGCAGACTATACAGGACCAGCAATCAGCCCCAGCATTTT
CDR3 protein: CASRLYRTSNQPQHF

clone size: once
V gene: TRBV2
J gene: TRBJ1-1
D gene: TRBD1
CDR3 length: 14
CDR3 DNA: TGTGCCAGCAGTGAGAACAGGGGGAACACTGAAGCTTTCTTT
CDR3 protein: CASSENRGNTEAFF

clone size: .
V gene: TRBV6-6
J gene: TRBJ1-1
D gene: .
CDR3 length: 13
CDR3 DNA: TGTGCCAGCAGTTACGGGGGCGGCACTGAAGCTTTCTTT
CDR3 protein: CASSYGGGTEAFF

clone size: .
V gene: TRBV6-6
J gene: TRBJ1-2
D gene: TRBD1
CDR3 length: 13
CDR3 DNA: TGTGCCAGCAAACAGGGACAGCACTATGGCTACACCTTC
CDR3 protein: CASKQGQHYGYTF

clone size: many
V gene: TRBV2
J gene: TRBJ2-3
D gene: .
CDR3 length: 11
CDR3 DNA: TGTGCCAGCAGGTATCAAGATACGCAGTATTTT
CDR3 protein: CASRYQDTQYF

clone size: .
V gene: TRBV28
J gene: TRBJ2-4
D gene: .
CDR3 length: 16
CDR3 DNA: TGTGCCAGCGCCCGGGGCTTCGGTGGGGCCAAAAACATTCAGTACTTC
CDR3 protein: CASARGFGGAKNIQYF

clone size: .
V gene: TRBV7-6
J gene: TRBJ2-1
D gene: .
CDR3 length: 15
CDR3 DNA: TGTGCCAGCAGCTTGGGCAGCAATCCAGCACTAGAGCAGTTCTTC
CDR3 protein: CASSLGSNPALEQFF

clone size: many
V gene: TRBV5-1
J gene: TRBJ1-4
D gene: .
CDR3 length: 16
CDR3 DNA: TGCGCCAGCAGTATAGGGGGGGCGAGTCGCGATGAAAAACTGTTTTTT
CDR3 protein: CASSIGGASRDEKLFF

clone size: .
V gene: TRBV9
J gene: TRBJ2-1
D gene: TRBD2
CDR3 length: 15
CDR3 DNA: TGTGCCAGCAGCCTAGCGGGAGGGCCGTTGAATGAGCAGTTCTTC
CDR3 protein: CASSLAGGPLNEQFF

clone size: .
V gene: TRBV7-2
J gene: TRBJ1-2
D gene: .
CDR3 length: 16
CDR3 DNA: TGTGCCAGCAGCCTTAGACCCAGCCCGGGTGGGGCTGGCTACACCTTC
CDR3 protein: CASSLRPSPGGAGYTF

clone size: few
V gene: TRBV7-9
J gene: TRBJ2-3
D gene: TRBD1
CDR3 length: 18
CDR3 DNA: TGTGCCAGCAGCTTGCCAATGGACGGGACAGTTTATTTGGATACGCAGTATTTT
CDR3 protein: CASSLPMDGTVYLDTQYF

clone size: .
V gene: TRBV6-1
J gene: TRBJ1-3
D gene: .
CDR3 length: 15
CDR3 DNA: TGTGCCAGCGGGTTGGCTGACAGCTCTGGAAACACCATATATTTT
CDR3 protein: CASGLADSSGNTIYF

clone size: once
V gene: TRBV30
J gene: TRBJ1-2
D gene: .
CDR3 length: 15
CDR3 DNA: TGTGCCTGGAGCAACCCGACAGGTCCGATGTGGGGCTACACCTTC
CDR3 protein: CAWSNPTGPMWGYTF

clone size: few
V gene: TRBV6-4
J gene: TRBJ2-2
D gene: .
CDR3 length: 13
CDR3 DNA: TGTGCCAGCAGTGAAACCAACACCGGGGAGCTGTTTTTT
CDR3 protein: CASSETNTGELFF

clone size: .
V gene: TRBV5-1
J gene: TRBJ2-2
D gene: .
CDR3 length: 14
CDR3 DNA: TGCGCCAGCAGCTCGGAGGGCCGGACCGGGGAGCTGTTTTTT
CDR3 protein: CASSSEGRTGELFF

clone size: .
V gene: TRBV19
J gene: TRBJ1-1
D gene: .
CDR3 length: 14
CDR3 DNA: TGTGCCAGTGGGGGCCGGGTTACGGACACTGAAGCTTTCTTT
CDR3 protein: CASGGRVTDTEAFF

clone size: few
V gene: TRBV4-1
J gene: TRBJ1-5
D gene: .
CDR3 length: 17
CDR3 DNA: TGCGCCAGCAGCCCCGAGGGTCCAGAATGGGGCAATCAGCCCCAGCATTTT
CDR3 protein: CASSPEGPEWGNQPQHF

clone size: .
V gene: TRBV2
J gene: TRBJ2-7
D gene: TRBD1
CDR3 length: 13
CDR3 DNA: TGTGCCACCACCGGGACAGACTCCTACGAGCAGTACTTC
CDR3 protein: CATTGTDSYEQYF

clone size: once
V gene: TRBV2
J gene: TRBJ2-7
D gene: TRBD1
CDR3 length: 19
CDR3 DNA: TGTGCCAGCAGCTTAGCGGTGAGAACAGGGGGACTGGGGTCCTACGAGCAGTACTTC
CDR3 protein: CASSLAVRTGGLGSYEQYF

clone size: .
V gene: TRBV15
J gene: TRBJ2-7
D gene: .
CDR3 length: 15
CDR3 DNA: TGTGCCACCAGCAGAGCCCGCGGGCCGGCCTACGAGCAGTACTTC
CDR3 protein: CATSRARGPAYEQYF

clone size: .
V gene: TRBV6-5
J gene: TRBJ2-1
D gene: TRBD1
CDR3 length: 15
CDR3 DNA: TGTGCCAGCAGGACCGGGACAGGGGAGGTCAATGAGCAGTTCTTC
CDR3 protein: CASRTGTGEVNEQFF

clone size: .
V gene: TRBV5-4
J gene: TRBJ2-7
D gene: TRBD2
CDR3 length: 14
CDR3 DNA: TGTGCCAGCGGCCCCGGCGGGAGGGATTACGAGCAGTACTTC
CDR3 protein: CASGPGGRDYEQYF

clone size: .
V gene: TRBV10-2
J gene: TRBJ2-7
D gene: .
CDR3 length: 13
CDR3 DNA: TGCGCCAGCATGGGCACCAGGAGCTACGAGCAGTACTTC
CDR3 protein: CASMGTRSYEQYF

clone size: .
V gene: TRBV27
J gene: TRBJ1-5
D gene: TRBD1
CDR3 length: 15
CDR3 DNA: TGTGCCAGCAGTTTATCCGGGACAGTTTATCAGCCCCAGCATTTT
CDR3 protein: CASSLSGTVYQPQHF

clone size: once
V gene: TRBV6-6
J gene: TRBJ2-7
D gene: .
CDR3 length: 14
CDR3 DNA: TGTGCCAGCAGTTATGGGACGGAGTTCTACGAGCAGTACTTC
CDR3 protein: CASSYGTEFYEQYF

clone size: .
V gene: TRBV6-6
J gene: TRBJ2-7
D gene: .
CDR3 length: 13
CDR3 DNA: TGTGCCAGCAGTTACCGCAAACAATACGAGCAGTACTTC
CDR3 protein: CASSYRKQYEQYF

clone size: .
V gene: TRBV5-4
J gene: TRBJ1-5
D gene: TRBD1
CDR3 length: 16
CDR3 DNA: TGTGCCAGCAGCTTTGAGGGGGCATTCTGGAATCAGCCCCAGCATTTT
CDR3 protein: CASSFEGAFWNQPQHF

clone size: .
V gene: TRBV11-1
J gene: TRBJ1-5
D gene: .
CDR3 length: 19
CDR3 DNA: TGTGCCAGCAGCTGCGGGCGGATCGGGCCCCTTTATAGCAATCAGCCCCAGCATTTT
CDR3 protein: CASSCGRIGPLYSNQPQHF

clone size: .
V gene: TRBV10-1
J gene: TRBJ2-7
D gene: TRBD2
CDR3 length: 16
CDR3 DNA: TGCGCCAGCAGTGAGGGACTAGCGGGAGGGGCCTACGAGCAGTACTTC
CDR3 protein: CASSEGLAGGAYEQYF

clone size: .
V gene: TRBV5-1
J gene: TRBJ2-7
D gene: TRBD2
CDR3 length: 14
CDR3 DNA: TGCGCCAGCAGCCCAGGGACTAGCGGGTACGAGCAGTACTTC
CDR3 protein: CASSPGTSGYEQYF